The 23 T cell receptor beta chains listed next were all sequenced from one sample in a study of cytomegalovirus exposure and HLA in healthy donors. This PCR relied on a set of 60 Vbeta primers and 13 Jbeta primers. Data came from immunoSEQ multiplex PCR; TCRdb stores just in-frame clones and leaves some out. This sample yields some 120,000 clones, of which 73% are seen a single time; around 5% belongs to the top ten. Sequenced input: PBMCs. These receptors were collected from a man between 60 and 75 years old in good health and CMV-seropositive.

This clone was seen a single time. The genes are TRBV2 and TRBJ2-3; TRBD1 aligns across 8 bases. Germline CDR1 and CDR2: SNHLY and FYNNEI. There are 14 residues in the CDR3. The V and J ends lost 6 bases and 4 bases, in that order; junction bases with no gene match: 6. CDR3 region: CASSRTGSSDTQYF. CDR3 DNA sequence: TGTGCCAGCAGCCGGACAGGGTCTTCAGATACGCAGTATTTT.

The chain carries TRBV19 and TRBJ1-5; D gene unclear. Trimming took off 6 bases at V and 7 bases at J, with 19 bases between the two ends. The CDR3 sequence is 15 residues long. CDR1 and CDR2 from the germline V gene are LNHDA and SQIVND (reference sequence). The CDR3 region has the DNA TGTGCCAGTAGCGCAGGTGGGAGGGTGGGGCAGCCCCAGCATTTT. Its translation is CASSAGGRVGQPQHF.

V and J are TRBV28 and TRBJ1-5; D is perhaps TRBD1 (6 bases). Trimming cost V 6 bases and J 4 bases, with 19 bases left between them. Germline CDR1 reads MDHEN; CDR2 reads SYDVKM. The CDR3 has 16 amino acids. The CDR3 nucleotides are TGTGCCAGCAGCCCAACCATCCGGACAGATAATCAGCCCCAGCATTTT. Its protein product is CASSPTIRTDNQPQHF.

V and J are TRBV28 and TRBJ2-3; the D gene is possibly TRBD2 (5 bases). Germline V gene data show CDR1 as MDHEN and CDR2 as SYDVKM. Trimming left V 3 bases short and J 1 base short, with 8 bases between. The CDR3 length is 14 residues. The CDR3 spells CASSFGSGTDTQYF. CDR3 coding DNA: TGTGCCAGCAGTTTCGGTAGCGGCACAGATACGCAGTATTTT.

Details on this clone: At the DNA level, this CDR3 is encoded by other sequences in the same sample as well. V is TRBV30 and J is TRBJ1-1, with D unresolved. CDR1 and CDR2 from the germline V gene are GTSNPN and SVGIG (reference sequence). This CDR3 is 11 amino acids long. With 5 bases removed from V and 5 bases from J, the gap between germline ends came to 9 bases. This CDR3 reads CAWGGRTEAFF. The CDR3 DNA is TGTGCCTGGGGAGGAAGGACTGAAGCTTTCTTT.

The chain links TRBV21-1 to TRBJ1-1. TRBV21-1 is termed a pseudogene. This CDR3 contains 17 residues. CDR3 sequence: CASSRVGGGGMNTEALF. As DNA, the CDR3 is TGTGCCAGCAGCAGAGTGGGGGGAGGGGGTATGAACACTGAAGCTCTCTTT.

The chain has TRBV5-4 and TRBJ2-5; 13 bases map to TRBD2. CDR3 size: 16 residues. The V gene end was trimmed by 6 bases and the J gene end by 3 bases; junction bases not matched to a gene: 8. Germline CDR1 SGHNT, CDR2 YYREEE (reference sequence). CDR3: CASIGLAGASEETQYF. The DNA of the CDR3 is TGTGCCAGCATTGGACTAGCGGGGGCAAGTGAAGAGACCCAGTACTTC.

The chain links TRBV14 to TRBJ2-1, with 8 bases matching TRBD2. The trim removed 3 bases at V and 2 bases at J, leaving 3 bases unmatched. CDR3 length: 15 residues. Germline lookup yields CDR1 SGHDN and CDR2 FVKESK. CDR3 residues: CASSHGGAPYNEQFF. The CDR3, as DNA: TGTGCCAGCAGCCACGGGGGGGCGCCCTACAATGAGCAGTTCTTC.

V and J are TRBV30 and TRBJ2-7; no clear D. Germline V CDR1 and CDR2: GTSNPN, SVGIG (reference sequence). There are 12 residues in the CDR3. V was shortened by 4 bases and J by 5 bases, with 12 bases between the two germline ends. The CDR3 sequence is CAWITILHEQYF. DNA for the CDR3: TGTGCCTGGATCACTATCCTCCACGAGCAGTACTTC. The full variable domain, with the rest looked up from reference TRBV30 and TRBJ2-7, is SQTIHQWPATLVQPVGSPLSLECTVEGTSNPNLYWYRQAAGRGLQLLFYSVGIGQISSEVPQNLSASRPQDRQFILSSKKLLLSDSGFYLCAWITILHEQYFGPGTRLTVT.

The chain recombines TRBV30 with TRBJ1-1, with D unclear. CDR1 is GTSNPN, CDR2 SVGIG, per germline (reference sequence). The CDR3 is made up of 16 amino acids. V lost 2 bases and J lost 4, with 20 bases in between. The CDR3 DNA sequence: TGTGCCTGGAGTACAAAGTACGGAGAGGGAGGCACTGAAGCTTTCTTT. As protein: CAWSTKYGEGGTEAFF.

This chain links TRBV5-1 with TRBJ1-6; TRBD1 aligns across 7 bases. The CDR3 loop spans 16 amino acids. J lost 4 bases, V lost 4 bases, and 8 bases had no gene match. CDR1 and CDR2 from the germline V gene are SGHRS and YFSETQ. CDR3 amino acids: CASSAPRDSYNSPLHF. The CDR3 coding sequence is TGCGCCAGCAGCGCCCCCCGGGACAGTTATAATTCACCCCTCCACTTT.

The chain is built from TRBV27 and TRBJ1-2; D perhaps matches TRBD1 (6 bases). The V gene lost 5 bases and the J gene lost 7 bases, with 23 bases spanning the gap. Germline CDR1 and CDR2: MNHEY and SMNVEV (reference sequence). The CDR3 loop spans 16 amino acids. The CDR3: CASSPFGPGGLGGYTF. The CDR3 coding sequence is TGTGCCAGCAGTCCCTTTGGGCCCGGGGGGCTTGGTGGCTACACCTTC.

The chain employs TRBV19 and TRBJ1-1, with 11 bases aligning to TRBD1. V was clipped by 4 bases and J by 4 bases; unmatched bases: 2. This CDR3 contains 14 residues. Germline values: CDR1 LNHDA, CDR2 SQIVND (reference sequence). In nucleotides, the CDR3 is TGTGCCAGTAGTAGGACAGGGGGCTTCACTGAAGCTTTCTTT. Translating it yields CASSRTGGFTEAFF.

For this clone: The same CDR3 also results from other DNA sequences found in this sample. The gene calls are TRBV5-1 and TRBJ2-7; D might be TRBD1 (5 bases). There are 14 residues in the CDR3. Germline CDR1 is SGHRS and CDR2 is YFSETQ. V lost 0 bases and J 2 bases, leaving 9 bases between the germline ends. DNA for the CDR3: TGCGCCAGCAGCTTGGGGGGCGGTACCTACGAGCAGTACTTC. The encoded protein is CASSLGGGTYEQYF.

This clone came up a few times. The chain employs TRBV28 and TRBJ2-1; 10 bases align to TRBD2. CDR3 size: 15 residues. CDR1 is MDHEN and CDR2 is SYDVKM in the germline V gene. The J segment lost 7 bases and the V segment lost 6 bases, leaving 9 bases of the junction unmatched. The DNA of the CDR3 is TGTGCCAGCAGGCCAGCGGGGGGGTATAGTAATGAGCAGTTCTTC. Translated, it gives CASRPAGGYSNEQFF.

This chain links TRBV9 with TRBJ2-3; a weak D match, TRBD1 (6 bases). Germline V CDR1 and CDR2: SGDLS, YYNGEE. This CDR3 region has 16 residues. Trimming removed 0 bases at V and 3 bases at J, with 14 bases between. The CDR3 spells CASSVGAGAVTDTQYF. The CDR3 DNA is TGTGCCAGCAGCGTAGGAGCAGGGGCGGTGACAGATACGCAGTATTTT.

J is TRBJ1-3 and V is TRBV28; 8 bases fit TRBD1. J was trimmed by 5 bases and V by 4 bases; bases with no gene match: 7. The germline V gene encodes CDR1 MDHEN and CDR2 SYDVKM. The CDR3 runs 15 residues. CDR3 nucleotides: TGTGCCAGCAGTTCCCATGGACAGGGAAGAAACACCATATATTTT. Protein sequence: CASSSHGQGRNTIYF.

This clone was picked up a small number of times. In DNA, the CDR3 is TGCGCCAGCAGCTCGACAGCAGATGGCTACACCTTC. Its protein product is CASSSTADGYTF. The V call is TRBV5-1, the J call TRBJ1-2; perhaps TRBD1 as D (5 bases). Germline V gene lookup returns CDR1 SGHRS and CDR2 YFSETQ. V lost 3 bases, J lost 6 bases, and 9 bases lay in between. The CDR3 is made up of 12 amino acids. Looking up the rest from reference TRBV5-1 and TRBJ1-2 gives the full variable domain: KAGVTQTPRYLIKTRGQQVTLSCSPISGHRSVSWYQQTPGQGLQFLFEYFSETQRNKGNFPGRFSGRQFSNSRSEMNVSTLELGDSALYLCASSSTADGYTFGSGTRLTVV.

This sequence joins TRBV28 and TRBJ2-3; D possibly corresponds to TRBD2 (6 bases). Germline CDR1 is MDHEN and CDR2 is SYDVKM. The CDR3 spans 13 residues. V lost 11 bases, J lost 0 bases, and 12 bases lay in between. For the CDR3, the DNA is TGTGCCGGATCTAGCGTTAGCACAGATACGCAGTATTTT. Translated: CAGSSVSTDTQYF.

J is TRBJ2-3 and V is TRBV7-8, with D unclear. V was shortened by 1 base and J by 0 bases, with 17 bases between the two germline ends. The CDR3 consists of 18 residues. In germline, CDR1 is SGHVS, CDR2 FQNEAQ. The CDR3 DNA reads TGTGCCAGCAGCTTAGTCCGAGCCCCTACGTTGAGCACAGATACGCAGTATTTT. It is translated as CASSLVRAPTLSTDTQYF.

V usage is TRBV7-8 and J usage is TRBJ2-3; D not certain. The germline CDR1 and CDR2 sequences are SGHVS and FQNEAQ. Trimming took 2 bases from V and 5 from J, leaving 11 bases between them. The CDR3 has 14 amino acids. The CDR3, as DNA: TGTGCCAGCAGCTTAATGCTAGACGTAGATACGCAGTATTTT. This sequence encodes CASSLMLDVDTQYF. The entire variable domain, with the rest obtained from reference TRBV7-8 and TRBJ2-3, is as follows: GAGVSQSPRYKVAKRGQDVALRCDPISGHVSLFWYQQALGQGPEFLTYFQNEAQLDKSGLPSDRFFAERPEGSVSTLKIQRTQQEDSAVYLCASSLMLDVDTQYFGPGTRLTVL.

The gene calls are TRBV7-9 and TRBJ2-3, with 8 bases aligning to TRBD1. The CDR3 is 15 residues long. After removal of 5 bases from V and 0 bases from J, the junction contained 4 bases not matched to a gene. The germline V gene has CDR1 SEHNR and CDR2 FQNEAQ (reference sequence). CDR3 loop: CASSVRQGSTDTQYF. CDR3 DNA sequence: TGTGCCAGCAGCGTCCGACAGGGGAGCACAGATACGCAGTATTTT. The full variable domain, rest sourced from reference TRBV7-9 and TRBJ2-3, is DTGVSQNPRHKITKRGQNVTFRCDPISEHNRLYWYRQTLGQGPEFLTYFQNEAQLEKSRLLSDRFSAERPKGSFSTLEIQRTEQGDSAMYLCASSVRQGSTDTQYFGPGTRLTVL.

This chain links TRBV4-2 with TRBJ2-1, with TRBD2 as a possible D gene (5 bases). Germline CDR1 reads LGHNA; CDR2 reads YNFKEQ. CDR3 length: 15 residues. The V end lost 4 bases, the J end lost 1 base, and 11 bases lay between the germline ends. The CDR3 region is CASSPGLLSYNEQFF. In DNA, the CDR3 is TGTGCCAGCAGCCCCGGACTGCTTTCCTACAATGAGCAGTTCTTC.